The rows below give T cell receptor beta chains drawn from one sample of a study of blood T cell repertoires in COVID-19. The protocol was immunoSEQ multiplex PCR, while the TCRdb copy is restricted to in-frame clones and leaves out a portion. The profile shows about 75,000 clones, 70% to 80% of them singletons. The material sequenced was peripheral blood. The receptors were sampled from a woman of 80 years or more with active or convalescent COVID-19. CDR3s include the opening cysteine and the closing phenylalanine or tryptophan. A D gene is named only where the DNA matches it firmly. Clone size is stated in some rows and not others, as once, few, many or a class when expanded.

cdr3_aa cdr3_nt v_call d_call clone_size j_call
CAWMDSQGLSYEQYF TGTGCCTGGATGGACTCACAGGGGTTATCCTACGAGCAGTACTTC TRBV30 TRBD1 - TRBJ2-7
CASSATPGLVNEQFF TGTGCCAGCAGCGCAACTCCGGGACTAGTTAATGAGCAGTTCTTC TRBV9 TRBD2 once TRBJ2-1
CASSSQTGGNTEAFF TGCGCCAGCAGCTCACAGACAGGGGGCAACACTGAAGCTTTCTTT TRBV5-1 TRBD1 once TRBJ1-1
CASSYSGQPVKPQHF TGTGCCAGCAGTTACTCGGGACAGCCGGTAAAGCCCCAGCATTTT TRBV6-2/TRBV6-3 TRBD1 - TRBJ1-5
CASSKHPGQGSSGYTF TGTGCCAGCAGCAAACACCCGGGACAGGGATCTAGTGGCTACACCTTC TRBV11-2 TRBD1 - TRBJ1-2
CASSFGGDYGYTF TGTGCCAGCAGCTTCGGGGGGGACTATGGCTACACCTTC TRBV7-2 - - TRBJ1-2
CASSLNPSGRNNEQFF TGTGCCAGCAGCCTGAACCCCAGCGGGAGGAACAATGAGCAGTTCTTC TRBV9 TRBD2 - TRBJ2-1
CASSPPGTGGEKLFF TGTGCCAGTAGTCCCCCCGGGACAGGGGGTGAAAAACTGTTTTTT TRBV19 TRBD1 - TRBJ1-4
CASSLWALNQPQHF TGTGCCAGCAGTTTGTGGGCACTTAATCAGCCCCAGCATTTT TRBV6-2/TRBV6-3 - once TRBJ1-5
CASSQQGSGNTIYF TGTGCCAGCTCACAACAGGGGTCTGGAAACACCATATATTTT TRBV18 TRBD1 few TRBJ1-3
CASSLLGQGAYNSPLHF TGTGCCAGCAGTTTATTAGGACAGGGGGCGTATAATTCACCCCTCCACTTT TRBV28 TRBD1 - TRBJ1-6
CASSRDRGSQFF TGCGCCAGCAGCCGGGACAGGGGGTCGCAGTTCTTC TRBV4-3 TRBD1 - TRBJ2-1
CASSLGGTGGQPQHF TGTGCCAGCAGCTTAGGAGGGACAGGGGGTCAGCCCCAGCATTTT TRBV7-2 TRBD1 - TRBJ1-5
CASSRTLGGIHEQFF TGTGCCAGCAGCCGGACGCTTGGGGGGATTCATGAGCAGTTCTTC TRBV6-5 - - TRBJ2-1
CASSQSDHEQFF TGCGCCAGCAGCCAAAGCGACCATGAGCAGTTCTTC TRBV4-3 - few TRBJ2-1
CASSLVVASPDTQYF TGCGCCAGCAGCTTGGTTGTAGCCTCCCCAGATACGCAGTATTTT TRBV5-1 - - TRBJ2-3
CASSRPGTTGKYYEQYF TGCGCCAGCAGCCGCCCTGGGACAACCGGGAAGTACTACGAGCAGTACTTC TRBV4-3 - - TRBJ2-7
CASSLQGAFGELFF TGTGCCAGCAGCTTACAGGGTGCGTTCGGGGAGCTGTTTTTT TRBV7-9 - - TRBJ2-2
CASSFRLTHPNEQFF TGTGCCAGCAGCTTCAGACTTACCCACCCCAATGAGCAGTTCTTC TRBV11-1 - - TRBJ2-1
CAWTVGRFTGELFF TGTGCCTGGACGGTAGGGAGATTTACCGGGGAGCTGTTTTTT TRBV30 - - TRBJ2-2
CASSSRTGGPYEQYF TGTGCCAGCAGCTCCCGGACAGGGGGCCCCTACGAGCAGTACTTC TRBV5-4 TRBD1 - TRBJ2-7
CASSHPGAGGPPGELFF TGTGCCAGCAGCCACCCGGGCGCGGGAGGGCCACCCGGGGAGCTGTTTTTT TRBV21-1 - - TRBJ2-2
CASSYYQGAGQPQHF TGTGCCAGCAGTTACTATCAGGGGGCTGGACAGCCCCAGCATTTT TRBV6-2/TRBV6-3 TRBD1 - TRBJ1-5
CASSQEYLDSLFF TGTGCCAGCAGCCAAGAATACTTGGACAGCCTGTTTTTT TRBV5-8 - once TRBJ1-4
CASSPLTSGRYEQYF TGTGCCAGCTCACCACTAACTAGCGGGAGGTACGAGCAGTACTTC TRBV18 TRBD2 - TRBJ2-7
CASSPRQGANYGYTF TGTGCCAGCAGTCCGAGACAGGGGGCCAACTATGGCTACACCTTC TRBV27 TRBD1 - TRBJ1-2
CASSGRGQGERGNTEAFF TGTGCCAGCAGCGGACGGGGACAGGGCGAGCGTGGGAACACTGAAGCTTTCTTT TRBV7-2 TRBD1 few TRBJ1-1
CASSARGTSYNEQFF TGCGCCAGCAGCGCCCGGGGGACCTCCTACAATGAGCAGTTCTTC TRBV4-3 - - TRBJ2-1
CASSIYGRGGYTF TGTGCCAGTAGTATATATGGCAGGGGAGGCTACACCTTC TRBV19 - few TRBJ1-2
CASSSGDVTPGELFF TGTGCCAGCAGCTCAGGGGACGTAACCCCGGGGGAGCTGTTTTTT TRBV7-2 - - TRBJ2-2
CASSPLLGDHTRGYTF TGTGCCAGCAGCCCCTTGCTAGGCGATCACACTAGGGGCTACACCTTC TRBV14 - - TRBJ1-2
CATGTGALGEQYF TGTGCCACAGGGACAGGGGCCCTTGGCGAGCAGTACTTC TRBV18 TRBD1 - TRBJ2-7
CASSYRGQVPAFF TGTGCCAGCAGTTACCGCGGACAGGTCCCAGCTTTCTTT TRBV6-5 TRBD1 - TRBJ1-1
CASSEWGGAGYEQYF TGTGCCAGCAGTGAATGGGGAGGGGCGGGTTACGAGCAGTACTTC TRBV6-1 TRBD2 once TRBJ2-7
CASSLDSGGPTDTQYF TGTGCCAGCAGCTTAGATAGCGGGGGGCCCACAGATACGCAGTATTTT TRBV7-9 TRBD2 - TRBJ2-3
CASSAGIAGYTF TGTGCCAGCAGCGCCGGTATAGCTGGCTACACCTTC TRBV28 - - TRBJ1-2
CASSVTGAGEKLFF TGTGCCAGCAGCGTAACAGGGGCGGGGGAAAAACTGTTTTTT TRBV9 TRBD1 - TRBJ1-4
CASSMPGQAYEQYF TGTGCCAGCAGCATGCCGGGACAGGCCTACGAGCAGTACTTC TRBV5-4 TRBD1 - TRBJ2-7
CASSFGTQGPGELFF TGTGCCAGCAGCTTTGGGACACAGGGACCCGGGGAGCTGTTTTTT TRBV4-2 - once TRBJ2-2
CASSRGQGGAETQYF TGTGCCAGCAGCCGGGGACAGGGGGGCGCAGAGACCCAGTACTTC TRBV6-2/TRBV6-3 TRBD1 - TRBJ2-5
CASSSGQGNIGELFF TGTGCCAGCAGCTCGGGACAGGGGAATATCGGGGAGCTGTTTTTT TRBV7-7 TRBD1 - TRBJ2-2
CASSQDPGRLAGERRDF TGCGCCAGCAGCCAAGATCCAGGCCGGCTAGCGGGAGAGCGAAGGGACTTC TRBV4-3 TRBD2 - TRBJ2-7
CASSLGTSGEPGQFF TGCGCCAGCAGCTTAGGGACTAGCGGGGAACCCGGCCAGTTCTTC TRBV5-1 TRBD2 - TRBJ2-1
CASSLADGAGANVLTF TGCGCCAGCAGCTTGGCCGACGGGGCTGGGGCCAACGTCCTGACTTTC TRBV5-1 - - TRBJ2-6
CASSHPGTSGYEQYF TGTGCCAGCTCACATCCCGGGACTAGCGGCTACGAGCAGTACTTC TRBV25-1 TRBD2 - TRBJ2-7
CASSPVGQRTDTQYF TGTGCCAGCAGCCCGGTCGGACAGAGGACAGATACGCAGTATTTT TRBV11-2 - - TRBJ2-3
CSAIQDYEQYF TGCAGTGCTATCCAGGACTACGAGCAGTACTTC TRBV20-1 - - TRBJ2-7